One and the same sample provided the 22 T cell receptor beta chains below, sequenced in a study of cytomegalovirus exposure and HLA in healthy donors. Primers: 60 Vbeta forward and 13 Jbeta reverse. Clones were sequenced by immunoSEQ multiplex PCR, and TCRdb holds only the in-frame ones, with some missing. Among 100,000 to 130,000 clones listed, roughly 82% were seen once. Sample: PBMCs. These receptors all stem from a man younger than 40 in good health and CMV-seropositive.

This chain links TRBV11-3 with TRBJ2-1, with D possibly TRBD1 on 5 matching bases. Trimming pared 5 bases from V and 4 bases from J, leaving 12 bases between. This CDR3 is 14 amino acids long. CDR1 is SGHNT, CDR2 YENEEA, per germline. For the CDR3, the DNA is TGTGCCAGCAGCCCAGGGTCCAGATACAATGAGCAGTTCTTC. Amino acid sequence: CASSPGSRYNEQFF.

The genes are TRBV5-1 and TRBJ2-7; 9 positions agree with TRBD1. With 4 bases clipped from V and 3 bases from J, the junction kept 8 bases outside the gene matches. The germline CDR1 and CDR2 sequences are SGHRS and YFSETQ. This CDR3 spans 15 amino acids. The CDR3 DNA reads TGCGCCAGCAGCCCTCCCGGGACAGGGAACTACGAGCAGTACTTC. Translating it yields CASSPPGTGNYEQYF.

Details on this clone: The CDR3 does not close with the conserved phenylalanine or tryptophan, likely indicating a read error. V usage is TRBV19 and J usage is TRBJ2-7, with TRBD1 identical over 10 bases. The V gene's germline CDR1 is LNHDA and CDR2 SQIVND (reference sequence). The junction had 8 bases not matched to a gene; V was cut back by 5 bases and J by 7 bases. The CDR3 contains 14 residues. CDR3 region: CASSFRQGAREQYL. In DNA form, the CDR3 reads TGTGCCAGTAGTTTCAGACAGGGGGCCCGGGAGCAGTACCTC.

The gene calls are TRBV6-1 and TRBJ2-4; 7 bases match TRBD1. With 11 bases clipped from V and 2 bases from J, the junction kept 12 bases outside the gene matches. Per the germline V gene, CDR1 is MNHNS and CDR2 is SASEGT. The CDR3 has 15 amino acids. Written as DNA, the CDR3 is TGTGCCGTACACCTTACGGGACAGACCAAAAACATTCAGTACTTC. Amino acids: CAVHLTGQTKNIQYF.

The chain carries TRBV6-5 and TRBJ1-3, with D possibly TRBD1 on 5 matching bases. Germline loops: CDR1 MNHEY, CDR2 SVGAGI. Deletions cut 5 bases from V and 4 bases from J, with 15 bases between. The CDR3 totals 15 residues. CDR3 coding DNA: TGTGCCAGCAGTCCCCAAGGGGCCTGGGGAAACACCATATATTTT. It encodes CASSPQGAWGNTIYF.

This chain uses TRBV10-3 with TRBJ2-5, with D perhaps TRBD1 (5 bases). The CDR3 contains 12 residues. Trimming stripped 10 bases from V and 5 bases from J, with 14 bases between. Germline CDR1 ENHRY, CDR2 SYGVKD. CDR3 residues: CATSGIEETQYF. The CDR3 nucleotides are TGTGCCACCTCAGGGATCGAGGAGACCCAGTACTTC.

Notes on this clone: One junction end disagrees with the germline gene, perhaps due to a read error. V gene TRBV7-7 combines with J gene TRBJ2-7; 8 bases are shared with TRBD2. CDR1 is SSHAT, CDR2 FNYEAQ, per germline (reference sequence). This CDR3 has 16 residues. CDR3 amino acids: CASIRGGLNLIYEQYF. CDR3 DNA: TGTGCTAGCATCCGGGGGGGACTTAATCTAATATACGAGCAGTACTTC.

CDR3 region: CASSLSDLSSYEQYF. The CDR3 nucleotides are TGTGCCAGCAGCTTATCGGACTTGTCCTCCTACGAGCAGTACTTC. The rearrangement links TRBV6-6 to TRBJ2-7; a possible D gene is TRBD2 (5 bases). This CDR3 comprises 15 residues. Germline assignment: CDR1 MNHNY and CDR2 SVGAGI (reference sequence). Trimming cost V 6 bases and J 0 bases, with 15 bases left between them.

This clone was observed a handful of times. The gene calls are TRBV6-5 and TRBJ2-3; D might be TRBD1 (5 bases). The length of the CDR3 is 15 residues. V was shortened by 2 bases and J by 2 bases, with 11 bases between the two germline ends. The V gene's germline CDR1 is MNHEY and CDR2 SVGAGI. The CDR3 loop is CASSYLGPHTDTQYF. Here the CDR3 DNA reads TGTGCCAGCAGTTACCTGGGGCCCCACACAGATACGCAGTATTTT.

This chain joins TRBV2 and TRBJ2-5; 9 nucleotides line up with TRBD2. With V trimmed by 6 bases and J by 4 bases, 9 bases remained unmatched. The length of the CDR3 is 15 residues. Germline-derived CDR1 and CDR2 are SNHLY and FYNNEI. The CDR3: CASRVISGGGETQYF. Here the CDR3 DNA reads TGTGCCAGCAGAGTTATTAGCGGGGGAGGAGAGACCCAGTACTTC.

This chain connects TRBV5-1 to TRBJ2-2; D perhaps matches TRBD2 (5 bases). Trimming shortened V by 3 bases and J by 1 base, and 13 bases separated the two germline ends. The length of the CDR3 is 16 residues. The V gene's germline CDR1 is SGHRS and CDR2 YFSETQ. The CDR3: CASSWTQQMNTGELFF. CDR3 nucleotides: TGCGCCAGCAGCTGGACTCAACAGATGAACACCGGGGAGCTGTTTTTT. Using reference TRBV5-1 and TRBJ2-2 for the parts outside the CDR3, the full variable domain is KAGVTQTPRYLIKTRGQQVTLSCSPISGHRSVSWYQQTPGQGLQFLFEYFSETQRNKGNFPGRFSGRQFSNSRSEMNVSTLELGDSALYLCASSWTQQMNTGELFFGEGSRLTVL.

In its sample, this clone was seen a few times. This chain uses TRBV18 with TRBJ2-7; TRBD1 aligns across 7 bases. The CDR3 is 14 residues long. Unmatched junction bases numbered 2, after V lost 3 bases and J lost 0 bases. The germline V gene encodes CDR1 KGHSH and CDR2 LQKENI. The CDR3 reads CASSPRDSSYEQYF. The CDR3 DNA sequence: TGTGCCAGCTCACCTCGGGACAGCTCCTACGAGCAGTACTTC.

The gene calls are TRBV6-5 and TRBJ1-2; maybe TRBD1 (6 bases). The CDR3 extends over 13 amino acids. Germline CDR1 is MNHEY and CDR2 is SVGAGI. Trimming took 6 bases from V and 4 from J, leaving 12 bases between them. CDR3 nucleotide sequence: TGTGCCAGCAGGTCACAGGGAATCTATGGCTACACCTTC. Protein: CASRSQGIYGYTF.

The J gene is TRBJ2-2, the V gene TRBV19, with a weak D call TRBD1 (6 bases). The V and J ends lost 4 bases and 4 bases respectively, with 10 bases between them. CDR1 is LNHDA and CDR2 is SQIVND in the germline V gene (reference sequence). The CDR3 contains 14 residues. DNA for the CDR3: TGTGCCAGTAGTACTACAGGGAGCACCGGGGAGCTGTTTTTT. Encoded protein: CASSTTGSTGELFF.

The chain recombines TRBV6-1 with TRBJ1-2; TRBD1 agrees at 9 bases. The V and J ends lost 5 bases and 0 bases, in that order; junction bases with no gene match: 4. CDR3 length equals 15 residues. Germline V gene sequence: CDR1 MNHNS, CDR2 SASEGT. CDR3 sequence: CASSSDRGANYGYTF. As DNA, the CDR3 is TGTGCCAGCAGTTCGGACAGGGGAGCTAACTATGGCTACACCTTC.

V usage is TRBV11-2 and J usage is TRBJ1-2; the match to TRBD1 covers 10 bases. This CDR3 contains 15 residues. Trimming at V came to 5 bases and at J to 12 bases, leaving 15 bases not matched to a gene. Germline V lookup: CDR1 SGHAT, CDR2 FQNNGV. The DNA of the CDR3 is TGTGCCAGCAGCACCCGACAGGGGGCAGGCCCGGAGCACACCTTC. It is translated as CASSTRQGAGPEHTF.

The chain has TRBV6-5 and TRBJ1-1, with D possibly TRBD1 on 5 matching bases. In germline, CDR1 is MNHEY, CDR2 SVGAGI. V was pared by 2 bases and J by 6 bases, with 10 bases between. The CDR3 has 13 residues. CDR3 coding DNA: TGTGCCAGCAGTTACGGTCAGGGTTCTGAAGCTTTCTTT. Amino acids: CASSYGQGSEAFF.

The J gene is TRBJ1-1, the V gene TRBV7-2; D ambiguous. Germline V gene sequence: CDR1 SGHTA, CDR2 FQGNSA. V lost 4 bases, J lost 1 base, and 4 bases lay in between. This CDR3 is built from 12 residues. This CDR3 is CASSYRNTEAFF. CDR3 DNA: TGTGCCAGCAGCTACAGGAACACTGAAGCTTTCTTT.

This clone was seen only a few times. The chain links TRBV25-1 to TRBJ2-7; possibly TRBD1 for D (5 bases). In germline, CDR1 is MGHDK, CDR2 SYGVNS. This CDR3 region has 12 residues. The V gene lost 8 bases and the J gene lost 5 bases, with 13 bases spanning the gap. This CDR3 is CASGRTWNEQYF. DNA of the CDR3: TGTGCCAGCGGACGGACATGGAACGAGCAGTACTTC.

The table lists this clone with a count of one. The V call is TRBV19, the J call TRBJ1-4; tentative D call: TRBD1 (5 bases). There are 15 residues in the CDR3. V lost 5 bases, J lost 7 bases, and 17 bases lay in between. The V gene's germline CDR1 is LNHDA and CDR2 SQIVND (reference sequence). The CDR3 loop reads CASSAGGLEVEKLFF. In nucleotides, the CDR3 is TGTGCCAGTAGTGCCGGGGGACTTGAGGTTGAAAAACTGTTTTTT. The full variable domain, its missing parts supplied by reference TRBV19 and TRBJ1-4, is DGGITQSPKYLFRKEGQNVTLSCEQNLNHDAMYWYRQDPGQGLRLIYYSQIVNDFQKGDIAEGYSVSREKKESFPLTVTSAQKNPTAFYLCASSAGGLEVEKLFFGSGTQLSVL.

J is TRBJ1-1 and V is TRBV19; 8 positions agree with TRBD1. After removal of 7 bases from V and 5 bases from J, the junction contained 9 bases not matched to a gene. This CDR3 has 14 residues. Germline V CDR1 and CDR2: LNHDA, SQIVND (reference sequence). The CDR3 loop is CASIGQGFRTEAFF. The CDR3 DNA sequence: TGTGCCAGTATCGGACAGGGTTTCAGGACTGAAGCTTTCTTT. The entire variable domain, with the rest obtained from reference TRBV19 and TRBJ1-1, is as follows: DGGITQSPKYLFRKEGQNVTLSCEQNLNHDAMYWYRQDPGQGLRLIYYSQIVNDFQKGDIAEGYSVSREKKESFPLTVTSAQKNPTAFYLCASIGQGFRTEAFFGQGTRLTVV.

This clone has a handful of counts. V gene TRBV5-1 combines with J gene TRBJ2-3; unclear D gene. V lost 3 bases and J 2 bases, leaving 13 bases between the germline ends. The CDR3 extends over 15 amino acids. Germline V gene lookup returns CDR1 SGHRS and CDR2 YFSETQ. The CDR3: CASSYDGRSTDTQYF. The CDR3 DNA reads as TGCGCCAGCAGCTATGACGGCAGGTCCACAGATACGCAGTATTTT.